This T cell receptor beta chain was retrieved from a study of control samples from healthy donors and cancer patients. The protocol was immunoSEQ multiplex PCR, while the TCRdb copy is restricted to in-frame clones and leaves out a portion. Of just under 65,000 clones listed, 65% to 90% are singletons. The CDR3 contains 14 residues. Germline assignment: CDR1 GTSNPN and CDR2 SVGIG (reference sequence). The germline V and J ends were trimmed by 6 bases and 4 bases, with 16 bases remaining between them. The origin of this receptor is a man aged 40-49 years in good health. Specimen: blood. The rearrangement uses TRBV30 and TRBJ2-1; D is tentatively TRBD1 or TRBD2 (5 bases each). The CDR3 spells CACRDGAGYNEQFF. CDR3 coding DNA: TGTGCCTGTAGGGACGGGGCTGGGTACAATGAGCAGTTCTTC. Supplemented by reference TRBV30 and TRBJ2-1, the full variable domain reads SQTIHQWPATLVQPVGSPLSLECTVEGTSNPNLYWYRQAAGRGLQLLFYSVGIGQISSEVPQNLSASRPQDRQFILSSKKLLLSDSGFYLCACRDGAGYNEQFFGPGTRLTVL.